This T cell receptor beta chain was recorded in a study of shared clonotypes between healthy human individuals. Every one of the donors was a Caucasian adult that lived in Nashville, Tennessee. Naive CD4+ cells were CD45RA-selected; the remaining cells were memory. Sequencing was performed with immunoSEQ multiplex PCR; in TCRdb, only in-frame clones are kept and a portion is missing. The sample holds roughly 2.2 million clones, roughly 90% seen once. Trimming cost V 4 bases and J 2 bases; bases outside gene matches: 7. Germline lookup yields CDR1 SGHRS and CDR2 YFSETQ. The CDR3 loop spans 17 amino acids. The study, taken as a whole, reports: Read depth was anticipated to influence clonotype sharing among donors.

A note on this clone: Its antigen is not identified.

The sequenced material came from naive CD4+ T cells from PBMCs. Regarding subset: CD45RA+ positively selected. V and J are TRBV5-1 and TRBJ2-7; 15 nucleotides align to TRBD2. The sequence derives from a man between 18 and 35 years old in good health. Some clones in this sample may be carry-over from other donors' samples. The CDR3 DNA reads TGCGCCAGCAGCGCGGGACTAGCGGGAGGTCTCCCCTACGAGCAGTACTTC. This sequence encodes CASSAGLAGGLPYEQYF.